This T cell receptor beta chain derives from a study of blood T cell repertoires in COVID-19. In the authors' workflow: How many nucleated cells were present was estimated from reference gene primer amplification. Using immunoSEQ multiplex PCR, the repertoire was profiled, and TCRdb retains in-frame clones only, with some absent. V, J and clone size derive from that table, while D and trimming were established from the DNA sequence. The repertoire holds 200,000 to 250,000 clones, about four fifths seen once, with roughly 8% in the top ten. CDR1 is LNHDA, CDR2 SQIVND, per germline (reference sequence). The CDR3 loop spans 16 amino acids. The V segment lost 7 bases and the J segment 3 bases; nucleotides outside the gene matches: 12.

The V call is TRBV19, the J call TRBJ1-5; the match to TRBD1 covers 7 bases. The TCR comes from a woman over 75 with COVID-19, enrolled during active disease. What was sequenced was peripheral blood. The CDR3 DNA is TGTGCCAGTAAATCCTCCGGGACAGATTACAATCAGCCCCAGCATTTT. The encoded protein is CASKSSGTDYNQPQHF.